Given below is one T cell receptor beta chain in context. What it binds is not known. This specimen belongs to a study of identifying expanded T cells in peripheral blood. Study-level findings and limits: Clone count variance between approximately two-week samples rose with total template count.

Assay used: immunoSEQ multiplex PCR; TCRdb lists only in-frame clones, some missing. The sample contains approximately 97,000 clones, approximately 88% of which appear only once. The ends were cut back, 5 bases at V and 7 bases at J, with 23 bases in the middle. The germline V gene has CDR1 MDHEN and CDR2 SYDVKM. CDR3 size: 17 residues. Collection occurred without any documented infections or immune events in donors. Sequenced sample: blood. This chain uses TRBV28 with TRBJ2-2; D may be TRBD1 (6 bases). This TCR derives from a person between 18 and 75 years old in good health. DNA for the CDR3: TGTGCCAGCAGTCCCTTAGGGGGTTACCACTTTGACGGGGAGCTGTTTTTT. It specifies CASSPLGGYHFDGELFF.